This T cell receptor (beta chain) was sequenced for a study of identical twins. Trimming took 4 bases from V and 2 from J, leaving 8 bases between them. The germline V gene has CDR1 MNHNS and CDR2 SASEGT. The CDR3 length is 13 residues. cDNA molecules carried unique molecular identifiers, and template switching added a universal primer site. TCRdb fed the 5' RACE reads into MiXCR, producing one record per CDR3 protein. The sample yields about 470,000 distinct CDR3 sequences, roughly 26% seen once. These data were likewise used in another study, on T cells expressing NK-cell markers. That work contributes: Dominant NKG2C+ clonotypes in a handful of donors made up 1.0-7.0% of CD8+ T cells.

The TCR originated in a woman aged 18-29 years in good health. The V and J genes are TRBV6-1 and TRBJ1-2; D gene ambiguous. The sequencing input was CD4+ T cells sorted from blood. CDR3 sequence: CASSVAENYGYTF. The CDR3 nucleotides are TGTGCCAGCAGTGTTGCGGAAAACTATGGCTACACCTTC.